The rows below give T cell receptor beta chains drawn from one sample of a study of patients and donors after allogeneic stem cell transplantation. Each CDR3 protein gets one entry after TCRdb re-called the RT-PCR reads with MiXCR. The table lists approximately 33,000 distinct CDR3 sequences, under 7.5% of them singletons, with around a third in the top ten. The sequenced sample was blood, either unsorted or a sorted T cell fraction (not recorded which). The source is a human donor who was either an allogeneic HSCT recipient or a stem cell or donor lymphocyte infusion donor (not recorded which). It is not recorded whose cells these are; they may come from a transplant donor. Each CDR3 is given with its conserved first and last residue. D genes are given only for firm matches. The size entry is marked missing in some rows and otherwise reads once, few, many or a size class.

D gene,clone size,V gene,J gene,CDR3 protein,CDR3 DNA
.,many,TRBV20-1,TRBJ1-5,CSARAASNQPQHF,TGCAGTGCTAGAGCGGCCAGCAATCAGCCCCAGCATTTT
TRBD1,.,TRBV18,TRBJ1-2,CASSPRTGGARYGYTF,TGTGCCAGCTCACCACGGACAGGGGGGGCCAGGTATGGCTACACCTTC
.,many,TRBV3-1,TRBJ2-2,CASRLQGRTGELFF,TGTGCCAGCAGACTGCAGGGGAGAACCGGGGAGCTGTTTTTT
.,few,TRBV12-3/TRBV12-4,TRBJ2-1,CASNTLTGSSYNEQFF,TGTGCCAGCAATACTTTAACAGGGAGCTCCTACAATGAGCAGTTCTTC
TRBD1,few,TRBV19,TRBJ2-1,CASNPGQVYNEQFF,TGTGCCAGTAACCCGGGACAGGTCTACAATGAGCAGTTCTTC
.,.,TRBV28,TRBJ2-1,CGSTGSSYNEQFF,TGTGGGTCAACAGGGAGCTCCTACAATGAGCAGTTCTTC
TRBD1,many,TRBV6-5,TRBJ2-5,CASSLGQVMKTQYF,TGTGCCAGCAGCCTGGGACAGGTCATGAAGACCCAGTACTTC
.,many,TRBV12-3/TRBV12-4,TRBJ2-6,CASRYTGTGANVLTF,TGTGCCAGCAGGTATACAGGGACTGGGGCCAACGTCCTGACTTTC
.,many,TRBV21-1,TRBJ1-1,CASSKDGGGNRNTEAFF,TGTGCCAGCAGCAAAGATGGAGGGGGCAATAGGAACACTGAAGCTTTCTTT
.,.,TRBV20-1,TRBJ2-3,CSARVYLTHTDTQYF,TGCAGTGCTAGAGTCTACCTAACCCACACAGATACGCAGTATTTT
.,.,TRBV12-3/TRBV12-4,TRBJ2-3,CASSLDSYTDTQYF,TGTGCCAGCAGTTTGGACTCGTACACAGATACGCAGTATTTT
.,many,TRBV28,TRBJ1-2,CASSLQGGMGYGYTF,TGTGCCAGCAGTTTACAGGGAGGAATGGGGTATGGCTACACCTTC
.,few,TRBV11-3,TRBJ2-2,CASSRRGAGELFF,TGTGCCAGCAGCCGCAGGGGGGCCGGGGAGCTGTTTTTT
.,few,TRBV20-1,TRBJ2-5,CSARDGAGSETQYF,TGCAGTGCTAGAGATGGGGCAGGGAGTGAGACCCAGTACTTC
TRBD2,many,TRBV5-1,TRBJ2-1,CASRLVISGSGSYNEQFF,TGCGCCAGCAGATTAGTTATTAGCGGGAGTGGCTCCTACAATGAGCAGTTCTTC
TRBD1,many,TRBV4-1,TRBJ2-1,CASSQEGTGYNEQFF,TGCGCCAGCAGCCAAGAAGGGACAGGCTACAATGAGCAGTTCTTC
.,many,TRBV12-3/TRBV12-4,TRBJ1-5,CASSFIQNQPQHF,TGTGCCAGCAGTTTTATACAGAATCAGCCCCAGCATTTT
.,many,TRBV24-1,TRBJ2-1,CATGTPTYNEQFF,TGTGCCACCGGGACACCTACCTACAATGAGCAGTTCTTC
.,many,TRBV18,TRBJ2-7,CASSPYSDYEQYF,TGTGCCAGCTCACCATATAGCGACTACGAGCAGTACTTC
TRBD2,few,TRBV18,TRBJ2-7,CASSPSGLAGVEQYF,TGTGCCAGCTCACCATCGGGACTAGCGGGAGTCGAGCAGTACTTC
.,many,TRBV7-2,TRBJ2-1,CASSFFGNYNEQFF,TGTGCCAGCAGCTTCTTCGGGAACTACAATGAGCAGTTCTTC
.,.,TRBV2,TRBJ2-7,CASRLGLEQYF,TGTGCCAGCAGGCTGGGACTCGAGCAGTACTTC
.,many,TRBV28,TRBJ1-2,CACRSLYGYTF,TGTGCCTGCCGGAGCTTGTATGGCTACACCTTC
TRBD2,many,TRBV7-2,TRBJ2-1,CASSFTSGKGFF,TGTGCCAGCAGCTTTACTAGCGGGAAGGGGTTCTTC
.,many,TRBV10-3,TRBJ1-2,CAISRARGDGYTF,TGTGCCATCAGTAGGGCGAGGGGGGATGGCTACACCTTC
.,few,TRBV27,TRBJ1-5,CASSTAGGNQPQHF,TGTGCCAGCAGCACGGCGGGGGGAAATCAGCCCCAGCATTTT
TRBD2,few,TRBV28,TRBJ2-1,CASRKSSGSRYNEQFF,TGTGCCAGCAGGAAGAGTAGCGGGAGCCGTTACAATGAGCAGTTCTTC
.,few,TRBV20-1,TRBJ2-1,CSANYPGGFNEQFF,TGCAGTGCTAATTACCCCGGAGGGTTCAATGAGCAGTTCTTC
.,many,TRBV12-3/TRBV12-4,TRBJ2-3,CASSSNRNTDTQYF,TGTGCCAGCAGTTCTAATCGGAACACAGATACGCAGTATTTT
.,many,TRBV18,TRBJ2-1,CASSRYDEQFF,TGTGCCAGCTCACGGTATGATGAGCAGTTCTTC
TRBD1,few,TRBV6-1,TRBJ2-5,CASSNTGGQETQYF,TGTGCCAGCAGCAACACAGGGGGCCAAGAGACCCAGTACTTC
.,few,TRBV20-1,TRBJ1-5,CSASQGSRISNQPQHF,TGCAGTGCTTCCCAGGGCAGTCGGATTAGCAATCAGCCCCAGCATTTT